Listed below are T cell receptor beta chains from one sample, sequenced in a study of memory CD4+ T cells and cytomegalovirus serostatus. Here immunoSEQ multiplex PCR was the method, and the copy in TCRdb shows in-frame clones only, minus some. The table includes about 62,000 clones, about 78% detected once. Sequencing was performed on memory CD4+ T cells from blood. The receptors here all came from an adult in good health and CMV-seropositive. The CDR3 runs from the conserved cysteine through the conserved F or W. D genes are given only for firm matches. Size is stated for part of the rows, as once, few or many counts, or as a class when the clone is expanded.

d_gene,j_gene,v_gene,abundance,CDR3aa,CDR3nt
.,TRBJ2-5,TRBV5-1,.,CASSLGTPAETQYF,TGCGCCAGCAGCTTGGGGACCCCCGCGGAGACCCAGTACTTC
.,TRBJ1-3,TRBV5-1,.,CASSLNTGVSGNTIYF,TGCGCCAGCAGCTTGAACACGGGTGTCTCTGGAAACACCATATATTTT
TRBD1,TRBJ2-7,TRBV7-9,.,CASSSWTGVSYEQYF,TGTGCCAGCAGCTCTTGGACAGGGGTCTCCTACGAGCAGTACTTC
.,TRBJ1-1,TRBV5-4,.,CASSLTGVYTEAFF,TGTGCCAGCAGCTTGACGGGAGTTTACACTGAAGCTTTCTTT
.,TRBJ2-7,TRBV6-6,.,CASSYGQVRDYEQYF,TGTGCCAGCAGTTACGGGCAGGTCCGTGACTACGAGCAGTACTTC
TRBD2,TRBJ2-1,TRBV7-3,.,CASSPGTSGRGEQFF,TGTGCCAGCAGCCCCGGGACTAGCGGGAGAGGAGAGCAGTTCTTC
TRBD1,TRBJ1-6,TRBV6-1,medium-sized,CASSEGDRGYSSPLHF,TGTGCCAGCAGTGAAGGAGACAGGGGGTATAGTTCACCCCTCCACTTT
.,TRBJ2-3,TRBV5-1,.,CASSFTDTDTQYF,TGCGCCAGCAGCTTTACAGACACAGATACGCAGTATTTT
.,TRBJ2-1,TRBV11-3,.,CASSLDPASSYNEQFF,TGTGCCAGCAGCTTAGATCCTGCCAGCTCCTACAATGAGCAGTTCTTC
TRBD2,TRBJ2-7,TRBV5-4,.,CASSLAGETIEQYF,TGTGCCAGCAGCCTAGCGGGAGAGACTATAGAGCAGTACTTC
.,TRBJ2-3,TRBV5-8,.,CASTSNGGSTDTQYF,TGTGCCAGCACATCGAATGGCGGGAGCACAGATACGCAGTATTTT
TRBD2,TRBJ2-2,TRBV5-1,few,CASSLVGLGDGELFF,TGCGCCAGCAGCTTGGTTGGACTAGGGGACGGGGAGCTGTTTTTT
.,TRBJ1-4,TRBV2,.,CASSADNGAEKLFF,TGTGCCAGCAGCGCCGATAACGGGGCTGAAAAACTGTTTTTT
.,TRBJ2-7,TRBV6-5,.,CASSSTRPSDNEQYF,TGTGCCAGCAGTTCCACCAGACCGAGTGACAACGAGCAGTACTTC
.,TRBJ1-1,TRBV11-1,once,CASSTGGRYTEAFF,TGTGCCAGCAGCACGGGGGGCCGGTACACTGAAGCTTTCTTT
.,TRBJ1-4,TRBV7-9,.,CASSLMGGKLFF,TGTGCCAGCAGCTTGATGGGTGGAAAACTGTTTTTT
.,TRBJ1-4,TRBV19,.,CASSLSSATNEKLFF,TGTGCCAGTAGCCTATCCTCCGCAACTAATGAAAAACTGTTTTTT
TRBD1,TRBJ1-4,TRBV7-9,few,CASSSSGQDTRSIEKLFF,TGTGCCAGCAGCTCGTCGGGACAGGATACTCGGTCGATTGAAAAACTGTTTTTT
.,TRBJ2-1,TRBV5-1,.,CASTQGPPNNEQFF,TGCGCCAGCACCCAGGGGCCACCCAACAATGAGCAGTTCTTC
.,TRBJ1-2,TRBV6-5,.,CASSSPTGKGGYTF,TGTGCCAGCAGTTCCCCGACTGGGAAGGGGGGCTACACCTTC
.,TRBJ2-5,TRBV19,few,CASSKGDRETQYF,TGTGCCAGTAGTAAGGGAGACAGGGAGACCCAGTACTTC
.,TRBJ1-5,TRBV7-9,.,CASSFHDSNQPQHF,TGTGCCAGCAGCTTTCATGATAGCAATCAGCCCCAGCATTTT
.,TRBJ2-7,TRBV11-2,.,CASSQPGRIGEQYF,TGTGCCAGCAGCCAGCCCGGTAGGATCGGGGAGCAGTACTTC
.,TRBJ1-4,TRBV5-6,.,CASSIGTREKLFF,TGTGCCAGCAGTATCGGCACGAGGGAAAAACTGTTTTTT
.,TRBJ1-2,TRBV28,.,CASRYSRGGLQRGGYTF,TGTGCCAGCCGCTACTCGAGAGGGGGTCTCCAGAGGGGTGGCTACACCTTC
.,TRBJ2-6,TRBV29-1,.,CSAGGGQADSGANVLTF,TGCAGCGCCGGGGGGGGACAGGCGGACTCTGGGGCCAACGTCCTGACTTTC
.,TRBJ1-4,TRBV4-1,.,CASSQLTFQGLNEKLFF,TGCGCCAGCAGCCAACTGACTTTCCAGGGATTAAATGAAAAACTGTTTTTT
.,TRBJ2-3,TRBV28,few,CASSPSRVTDTQYF,TGTGCCAGCAGTCCCTCCCGGGTTACAGATACGCAGTATTTT
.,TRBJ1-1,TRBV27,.,CASSPLGRKANTEAFF,TGTGCCAGCAGTCCCCTGGGACGGAAAGCGAACACTGAAGCTTTCTTT
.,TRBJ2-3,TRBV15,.,CATSSGTSADTQYF,TGTGCCACCAGCTCAGGGACTTCTGCGGATACGCAGTATTTT
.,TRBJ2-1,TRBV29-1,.,CSVSDREGEQFF,TGCAGCGTCTCCGACAGGGAGGGAGAGCAGTTCTTC
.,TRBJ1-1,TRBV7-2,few,CASRGGFGTEAFF,TGTGCCAGCAGAGGGGGATTTGGGACTGAAGCTTTCTTT